These 11 T cell receptor beta chains share one sample of origin, sequenced in a study of human T cells and chemical hapten exposure. The time point here: patch test 1, 2 weeks after DPC sensitization. Treatment: therapeutic diphenylcyclopropenone sensitization with weekly scalp DPC. TCRdb passed the RACE reads through MiXCR, listing each CDR3 protein once. The data show about 49,000 distinct CDR3 sequences, 8% to 9.5% seen once. Sequenced material: whole blood, taken in connection with sensitization to the hapten diphenylcyclopropenone (DPC). The receptors come from a woman in her 50s with alopecia areata. Some clones in this sample may be carry-over from other donors' samples.

V is TRBV7-2 and J is TRBJ1-2; possible D gene TRBD1, 5 bases. V shed 0 bases and J shed 6 bases, with 8 bases lying between them. Germline V gene sequence: CDR1 SGHTA, CDR2 FQGNSA. This CDR3 has 13 residues. This CDR3 is CASSLAGQDGYTF. CDR3 DNA: TGTGCCAGCAGCTTAGCGGGGCAAGATGGCTACACCTTC.

This clonotype was seen more than once but under ten times. The genes are TRBV27 and TRBJ2-7; tentatively, D is TRBD2 (6 bases). Germline values: CDR1 MNHEY, CDR2 SMNVEV (reference sequence). The CDR3 contains 14 residues. With 6 bases removed from V and 3 bases from J, the gap between germline ends came to 15 bases. DNA for the CDR3: TGTGCCAGCAGGGGAGGTGGCAGTCTCTACGAGCAGTACTTC. This gives the protein CASRGGGSLYEQYF.

This chain joins TRBV20-1 and TRBJ1-6, with TRBD1 matching over 7 bases. CDR3 size: 14 residues. V shed 4 bases and J 6 bases; nucleotides not matched to a gene: 6. The germline gives CDR1 DFQATT, CDR2 SNEGSKA (reference sequence). Written as DNA, the CDR3 is TGCAGTGCTATCGAGGGGGCTCCTAATTCACCCCTCCACTTT. Amino acid sequence: CSAIEGAPNSPLHF.

This clonotype was seen repeatedly, ten times or more. The V call is TRBV3-1, the J call TRBJ2-3, with 10 bases fitting TRBD2. The V segment lost 4 bases and the J segment 4 bases; nucleotides outside the gene matches: 2. This CDR3 region has 14 residues. CDR1 and CDR2 (germline): LGHDT, YNNKEL (reference sequence). The CDR3: CASSPSGRADTQYF. The CDR3 coding sequence is TGTGCCAGCAGCCCCAGCGGGAGGGCAGATACGCAGTATTTT.

This clonotype was detected only a few times. The V call is TRBV7-6, the J call TRBJ1-6; D uncertain. There are 15 residues in the CDR3. Trimming cost V 7 bases and J 0 bases, with 10 bases left between them. The germline CDR1 and CDR2 sequences are SGHVS and FNYEAQ. The CDR3 sequence is CASTPRDSYNSPLHF. The CDR3 coding sequence is TGTGCCAGCACCCCGAGGGACTCCTATAATTCACCCCTCCACTTT.

This clonotype was detected ten times or more. This chain connects TRBV6-2 or TRBV6-3 to TRBJ2-1; 8 nucleotides agree with TRBD1. Germline V gene data show CDR1 as MNHEY and CDR2 as SVGEGT. V shed 7 bases and J 10 bases; nucleotides not matched to a gene: 18. The CDR3 has 16 residues. CDR3 bases: TGTGCCAGCACCCACCTGGGGGACAGGAAAGTTGGGGAGCAGTTCTTC. It is translated as CASTHLGDRKVGEQFF.

This clonotype was counted at least ten times. This rearrangement joins TRBV5-1 to TRBJ2-3; no definite D call. The ends were cut back, 4 bases at V and 0 bases at J, with 18 bases in the middle. CDR3 length: 17 amino acids. CDR1 and CDR2 from the germline V gene are SGHRS and YFSETQ. CDR3 in DNA: TGCGCCAGCAGCCAAGGAAAGACCTTTCCTAGCACAGATACGCAGTATTTT. It codes for CASSQGKTFPSTDTQYF.

This clonotype was found many times. V usage is TRBV5-6 and J usage is TRBJ2-2; D uncertain. This CDR3 has 15 amino acids. V lost 1 base and J lost 0, with 7 bases in between. Per the germline V gene, CDR1 is SGHDT and CDR2 is YYEEEE. CDR3 amino acids: CASSLYGANTGELFF. The CDR3 bases are TGTGCCAGCAGCTTGTACGGCGCGAACACCGGGGAGCTGTTTTTT.

This clonotype was seen a handful of times. The DNA for the CDR3 is TGTGCCAGCAGCTTCCTAGCGGGAGTAGTTGGGCCCGGGGAGCTGTTTTTT. It translates to CASSFLAGVVGPGELFF. This chain connects TRBV7-2 to TRBJ2-2, with TRBD2 matching over 10 bases. Trimming removed 3 bases from V and 6 bases from J; junction bases left unmatched: 10. Germline V gene lookup returns CDR1 SGHTA and CDR2 FQGNSA. The CDR3 length is 17 residues.

The chain carries TRBV28 and TRBJ2-7; TRBD1 matches at 7 bases. The germline V gene encodes CDR1 MDHEN and CDR2 SYDVKM. The CDR3 contains 13 residues. V dropped 5 bases and J dropped 2; count of bases not matched to a gene: 3. The CDR3 protein is CASSRTGPYEQYF. DNA for the CDR3: TGTGCCAGCAGTAGGACAGGACCCTACGAGCAGTACTTC.

The chain combines TRBV29-1 with TRBJ2-7; D possibly corresponds to TRBD1 (5 bases). Trimming removed 6 bases from V and 0 bases from J, with 9 bases in between. Germline loops: CDR1 SQVTM, CDR2 ANQGSEA. The length of the CDR3 is 12 residues. The CDR3 reads CSVETVSYEQYF. As DNA, the CDR3 is TGCAGCGTGGAGACAGTCTCCTACGAGCAGTACTTC.